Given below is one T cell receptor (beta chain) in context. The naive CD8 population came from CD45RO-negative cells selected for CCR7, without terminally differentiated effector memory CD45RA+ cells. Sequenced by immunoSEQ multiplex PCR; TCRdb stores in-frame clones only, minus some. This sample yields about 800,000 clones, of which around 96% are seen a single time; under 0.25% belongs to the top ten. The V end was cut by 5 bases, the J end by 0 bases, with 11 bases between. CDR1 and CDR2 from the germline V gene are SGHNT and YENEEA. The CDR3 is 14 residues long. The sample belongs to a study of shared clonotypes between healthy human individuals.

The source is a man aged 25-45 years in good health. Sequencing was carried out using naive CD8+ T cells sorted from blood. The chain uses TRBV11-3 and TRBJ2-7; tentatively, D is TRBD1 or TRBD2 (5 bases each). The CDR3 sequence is CASSLRDGSYEQYF. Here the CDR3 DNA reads TGTGCCAGCAGCCTCCGGGACGGCTCCTACGAGCAGTACTTC. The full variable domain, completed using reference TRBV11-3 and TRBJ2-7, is EAGVVQSPRYKIIEKKQPVAFWCNPISGHNTLYWYLQNLGQGPELLIRYENEEAVDDSQLPKDRFSAERLKGVDSTLKIQPAELGDSAVYLCASSLRDGSYEQYFGPGTRLTVT.